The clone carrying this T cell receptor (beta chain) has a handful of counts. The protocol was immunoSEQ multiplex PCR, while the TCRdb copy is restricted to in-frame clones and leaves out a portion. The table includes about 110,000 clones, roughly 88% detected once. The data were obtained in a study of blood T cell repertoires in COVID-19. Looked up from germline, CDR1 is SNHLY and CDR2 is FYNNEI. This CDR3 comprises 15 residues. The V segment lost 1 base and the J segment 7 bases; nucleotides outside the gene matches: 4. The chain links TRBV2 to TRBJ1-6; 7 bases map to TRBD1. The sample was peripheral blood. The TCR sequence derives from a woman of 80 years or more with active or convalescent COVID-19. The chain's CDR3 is CASSEEGASNSPLHF. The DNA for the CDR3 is TGTGCCAGCAGTGAAGAGGGGGCGTCGAATTCACCCCTCCACTTT.